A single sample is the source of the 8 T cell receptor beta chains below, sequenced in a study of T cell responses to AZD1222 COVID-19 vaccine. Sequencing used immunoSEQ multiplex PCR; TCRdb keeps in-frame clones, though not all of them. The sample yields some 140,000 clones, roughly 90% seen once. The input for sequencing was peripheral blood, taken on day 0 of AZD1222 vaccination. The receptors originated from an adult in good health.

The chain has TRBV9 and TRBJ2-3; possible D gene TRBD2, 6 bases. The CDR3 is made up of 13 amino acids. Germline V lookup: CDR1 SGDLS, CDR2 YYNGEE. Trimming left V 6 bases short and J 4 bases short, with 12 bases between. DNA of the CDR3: TGTGCCAGCAACAGCCGGGACTCAGATACGCAGTATTTT. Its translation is CASNSRDSDTQYF.

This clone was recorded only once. The CDR3 DNA is TGTGCCATCAGTGAGAGGTATAGATTATCCGGGCCGGGTTTTGTAGATACGCAGTATTTT. It codes for CAISERYRLSGPGFVDTQYF. The chain is built from TRBV10-3 and TRBJ2-3; D is uncertain. Germline CDR1 and CDR2: ENHRY and SYGVKD. V was cut by 2 bases and J by 5 bases, with 29 bases left in between. This CDR3 contains 20 residues.

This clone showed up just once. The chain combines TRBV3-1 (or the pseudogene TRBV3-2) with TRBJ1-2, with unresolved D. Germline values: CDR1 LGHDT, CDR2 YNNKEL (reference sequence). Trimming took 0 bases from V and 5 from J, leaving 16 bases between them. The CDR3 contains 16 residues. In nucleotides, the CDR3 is TGTGCCAGCAGCCAAGAAAGTATAGGGAATGGTTATGGCTACACCTTC. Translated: CASSQESIGNGYGYTF.

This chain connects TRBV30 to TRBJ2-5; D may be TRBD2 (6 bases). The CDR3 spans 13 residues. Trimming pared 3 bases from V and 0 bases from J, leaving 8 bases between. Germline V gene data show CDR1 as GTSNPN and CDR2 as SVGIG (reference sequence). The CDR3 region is CAWSRDYQETQYF. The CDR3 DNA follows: TGTGCCTGGAGCCGGGACTACCAAGAGACCCAGTACTTC. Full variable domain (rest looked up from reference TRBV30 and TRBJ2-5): SQTIHQWPATLVQPVGSPLSLECTVEGTSNPNLYWYRQAAGRGLQLLFYSVGIGQISSEVPQNLSASRPQDRQFILSSKKLLLSDSGFYLCAWSRDYQETQYFGPGTRLLVL.

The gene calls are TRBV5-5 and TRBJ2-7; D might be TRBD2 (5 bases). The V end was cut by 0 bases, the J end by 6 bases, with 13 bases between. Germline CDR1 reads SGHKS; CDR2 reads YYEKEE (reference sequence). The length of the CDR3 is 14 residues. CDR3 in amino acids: CASSLGTARGEQYF. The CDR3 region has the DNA TGTGCCAGCAGCTTGGGGACGGCCCGGGGCGAGCAGTACTTC.

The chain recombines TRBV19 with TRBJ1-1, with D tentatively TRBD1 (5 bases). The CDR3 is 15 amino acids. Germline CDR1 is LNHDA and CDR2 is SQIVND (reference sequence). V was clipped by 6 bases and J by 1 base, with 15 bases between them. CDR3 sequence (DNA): TGTGCCAGTAGCCTCCTTGGGACGGAGAACACTGAAGCTTTCTTT. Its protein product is CASSLLGTENTEAFF.

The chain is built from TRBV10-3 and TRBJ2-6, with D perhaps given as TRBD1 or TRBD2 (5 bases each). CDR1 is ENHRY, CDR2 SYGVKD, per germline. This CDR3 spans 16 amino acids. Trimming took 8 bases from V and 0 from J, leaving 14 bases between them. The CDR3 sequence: CAIPRDPRSGANVLTF. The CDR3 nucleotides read TGTGCCATCCCCCGGGACCCCCGCTCTGGGGCCAACGTCCTGACTTTC.

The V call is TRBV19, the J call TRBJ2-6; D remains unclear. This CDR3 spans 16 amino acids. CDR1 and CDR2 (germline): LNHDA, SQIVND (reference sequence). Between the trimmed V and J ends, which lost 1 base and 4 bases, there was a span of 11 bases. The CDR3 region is CASSIALVTGANVLTF. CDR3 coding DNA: TGTGCCAGTAGTATAGCCTTAGTAACGGGGGCCAACGTCCTGACTTTC.